These 3 T cell receptor beta chains originate from one sample sequenced in a study of technical replicates of blood from a handful of donors listed by TCRdb under 2017. Receptors were amplified or captured by the immunoSEQ multiplex PCR assay. Imported from immuneACCESS, the table was reduced by TCRdb to in-frame sequences with V and J called. These copies leave out some clones; in studies compared against another copy, an unresolved V gene accounts for under half, and the cause of the remainder is not known. Counted in this sample were 50,000 to 65,000 clones; about 92% of them appeared once. The top ten clonotypes cover about 4.6% of the sample. Sequenced: PBMCs. These TCRs come from a human donor in good health. Some clones in this sample may be carry-over from other donors' samples.

The chain uses TRBV27 and TRBJ1-1, with 8 bases aligning to TRBD1. CDR1 is MNHEY and CDR2 is SMNVEV in the germline V gene (reference sequence). The CDR3 sequence is 15 residues long. V lost 6 bases and J lost 8; bases outside the gene matches: 14. The CDR3 protein is CASRPGTGAVSEAFF. CDR3 in DNA: TGTGCCAGCAGACCGGGGACAGGAGCCGTTTCGGAAGCTTTCTTT.

The genes are TRBV5-4 and TRBJ1-2, with 8 bases aligning to TRBD1. V shed 4 bases, J shed 5 bases, and the junction held 7 bases outside the gene matches. Germline CDR1 is SGHNT and CDR2 is YYREEE (reference sequence). This CDR3 has 14 amino acids. This CDR3 is CASSLDRGRYGYTF. The DNA of the CDR3 is TGTGCCAGCAGCCTAGACAGGGGTCGGTATGGCTACACCTTC. The full variable domain, completed using reference TRBV5-4 and TRBJ1-2, is ETGVTQSPTHLIKTRGQQVTLRCSSQSGHNTVSWYQQALGQGPQFIFQYYREEENGRGNFPPRFSGLQFPNYSSELNVNALELDDSALYLCASSLDRGRYGYTFGSGTRLTVV.

The chain combines TRBV4-3 with TRBJ2-1, with D maybe TRBD1 (6 bases). Deletions cut 4 bases from V and 0 bases from J, with 13 bases between. Germline V gene data show CDR1 as LGHNA and CDR2 as YSLEER. CDR3 length equals 16 residues. The CDR3 loop reads CASSRTTGSSYNEQFF. The CDR3 nucleotides read TGCGCCAGCAGCCGAACCACAGGGAGCTCCTACAATGAGCAGTTCTTC.